The present T cell receptor (beta chain) was sequenced within a study of Graves' ophthalmopathy and Graves' hyperthyroidism. Amplifying from RNA transcripts, the study obtained TCR beta CDR3 regions. Following a first-round RT-PCR that used HTBI primers, a second-round multiplex PCR was carried out. TCRdb processed the multiplex PCR reads anew with MiXCR; each CDR3 protein has one entry. The table lists about 240,000 distinct CDR3 sequences, around 45% of them singletons. From germline, CDR1 is LGHDT and CDR2 YNNKEL (reference sequence). The CDR3 is 14 amino acids. Trimming took 0 bases from V and 5 from J, leaving 10 bases between them. This clonotype was observed a few times.

Sequencing was carried out using peripheral blood. The chain employs TRBV3-1 and TRBJ1-2, with no clear D. The TCR originated in an adult man with Graves' ophthalmopathy. The CDR3 spells CASSQDRVSYGYTF. In nucleotides, the CDR3 is TGTGCCAGCAGCCAAGATCGCGTGTCTTATGGCTACACCTTC.